This is a list of T cell receptor beta chains from one sample in a study of T cells in Graves' hyperthyroidism and ophthalmopathy. TCRdb re-called the multiplex PCR reads through MiXCR, storing one row per CDR3 protein. The sample gives around 420,000 distinct CDR3 sequences, roughly 13% of which show up once; less than 6.5% is in the top ten. The sequencing input was blood. These receptors came from a woman aged 18-29 years with Graves' hyperthyroidism. CDR3s include the opening cysteine and the closing phenylalanine or tryptophan. The order of the fields is CDR3 protein, CDR3 DNA, J gene, D gene, clone size, V gene. A D gene is named only where the DNA matches it firmly. Rows give clone size only sometimes, using once, few, many, or a class for an expanded clone.

CDR3: CASSLEGLAGVYEQYF; DNA: TGTGCCAGCAGCTTAGAGGGACTAGCGGGAGTTTACGAGCAGTACTTC; J: TRBJ2-7; D: TRBD2; size: few; V: TRBV7-9
CDR3: CASSQAGGTYEQYF; DNA: TGTGCCAGCAGCCAAGCTGGGGGCACCTACGAGCAGTACTTC; J: TRBJ2-7; D: .; size: many; V: TRBV3-1
CDR3: CSATRGGMNTEAFF; DNA: TGCAGTGCTACGAGGGGGGGAATGAACACTGAAGCTTTCTTT; J: TRBJ1-1; D: .; size: .; V: TRBV20-1
CDR3: CSARYTGNTIYF; DNA: TGCAGTGCTAGATACACTGGAAACACCATATATTTT; J: TRBJ1-3; D: .; size: many; V: TRBV20-1
CDR3: CASSKTVETNTGELFF; DNA: TGTGCCAGCAGCAAAACCGTAGAAACGAACACCGGGGAGCTGTTTTTT; J: TRBJ2-2; D: .; size: few; V: TRBV7-8
CDR3: CASTGLAGTSEQYF; DNA: TGTGCCAGCACCGGACTAGCGGGAACCTCCGAGCAGTACTTC; J: TRBJ2-7; D: TRBD2; size: many; V: TRBV6-1
CDR3: CASSDGLAGQGTGELFF; DNA: TGCGCCAGCAGCGATGGACTAGCGGGACAGGGCACCGGGGAGCTGTTTTTT; J: TRBJ2-2; D: TRBD2; size: few; V: TRBV5-1
CDR3: CASSPRPGLAGETQYF; DNA: TGTGCCAGTAGTCCCCGCCCGGGACTAGCGGGGGAGACCCAGTACTTC; J: TRBJ2-5; D: TRBD2; size: few; V: TRBV19
CDR3: CASTSILASKETQYF; DNA: TGTGCCAGCACCTCAATACTAGCTTCCAAAGAGACCCAGTACTTC; J: TRBJ2-5; D: .; size: many; V: TRBV2
CDR3: CSARDRGQGNIQYF; DNA: TGCAGTGCTAGAGACCGGGGACAGGGTAACATTCAGTACTTC; J: TRBJ2-4; D: TRBD1; size: many; V: TRBV20-1
CDR3: CASSLATGGVQYF; DNA: TGTGCCAGCAGCTTAGCGACAGGGGGCGTCCAGTACTTC; J: TRBJ2-5; D: TRBD1; size: many; V: TRBV7-8
CDR3: CASSFGTGHTEAFF; DNA: TGTGCCAGCAGTTTCGGGACAGGTCACACTGAAGCTTTCTTT; J: TRBJ1-1; D: TRBD1; size: many; V: TRBV27
CDR3: CAISMDWIDNEQFF; DNA: TGTGCCATCAGTATGGACTGGATTGACAATGAGCAGTTCTTC; J: TRBJ2-1; D: .; size: few; V: TRBV10-3
CDR3: CASKRTVNTEAFF; DNA: TGTGCCAGCAAAAGGACGGTGAACACTGAAGCTTTCTTT; J: TRBJ1-1; D: .; size: many; V: TRBV27
CDR3: CASSFSERYYEQYF; DNA: TGTGCCAGCAGCTTCAGTGAGAGATACTACGAGCAGTACTTC; J: TRBJ2-7; D: .; size: many; V: TRBV7-8
CDR3: CAATPGLAGVNEQFF; DNA: TGTGCCGCAACTCCGGGACTAGCGGGAGTCAATGAGCAGTTCTTC; J: TRBJ2-1; D: TRBD2; size: many; V: TRBV10-3
CDR3: CASSRGLYNEQFF; DNA: TGTGCCAGCAGCAGGGGGCTATACAATGAGCAGTTCTTC; J: TRBJ2-1; D: TRBD1; size: many; V: TRBV2
CDR3: CSVEGRTGGNTGELFF; DNA: TGCAGCGTTGAAGGAAGGACAGGGGGAAACACCGGGGAGCTGTTTTTT; J: TRBJ2-2; D: TRBD1; size: .; V: TRBV29-1
CDR3: CASSQDFSRQETQYF; DNA: TGTGCCAGCAGCCAAGATTTTTCCAGACAAGAGACCCAGTACTTC; J: TRBJ2-5; D: .; size: .; V: TRBV3-1
CDR3: CASSFEVGSYEQYF; DNA: TGTGCCAGCAGTTTTGAGGTAGGATCCTACGAGCAGTACTTC; J: TRBJ2-7; D: .; size: .; V: TRBV27
CDR3: CAISRGERSEAFF; DNA: TGTGCCATCAGCCGGGGGGAGAGGTCTGAAGCTTTCTTT; J: TRBJ1-1; D: .; size: .; V: TRBV10-3
CDR3: CASSQDLIQPQHF; DNA: TGCGCCAGCAGCCAAGACCTAATCCAGCCCCAGCATTTT; J: TRBJ1-5; D: .; size: .; V: TRBV4-1
CDR3: CASKTGTYGYTF; DNA: TGTGCCAGCAAAACTGGCACCTATGGCTACACCTTC; J: TRBJ1-2; D: .; size: few; V: TRBV27
CDR3: CASSEYPTGLEISNQPQHF; DNA: TGTGCCAGCAGTGAATACCCGACAGGGTTGGAGATCAGCAATCAGCCCCAGCATTTT; J: TRBJ1-5; D: TRBD1; size: many; V: TRBV2
CDR3: CASSPPSSNEQFF; DNA: TGTGCCAGCTCACCACCGAGCAGCAATGAGCAGTTCTTC; J: TRBJ2-1; D: .; size: many; V: TRBV18